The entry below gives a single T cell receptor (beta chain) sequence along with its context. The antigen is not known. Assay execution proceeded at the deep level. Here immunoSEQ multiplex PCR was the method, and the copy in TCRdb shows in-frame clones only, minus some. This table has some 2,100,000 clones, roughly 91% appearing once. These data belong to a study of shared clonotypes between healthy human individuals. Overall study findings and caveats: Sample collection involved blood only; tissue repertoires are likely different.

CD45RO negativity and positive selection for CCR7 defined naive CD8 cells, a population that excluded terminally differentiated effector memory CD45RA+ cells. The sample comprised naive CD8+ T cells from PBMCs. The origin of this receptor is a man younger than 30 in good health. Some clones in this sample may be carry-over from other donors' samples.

CDR3 in DNA: TGTGCCAGCAGGCTACGGTTCGCGGGAGGGCCCGAGGAGCAGTTCTTC. Residues: CASRLRFAGGPEEQFF. V is TRBV28 and J is TRBJ2-1, with TRBD2 matching 9 bases. V lost 6 bases to trimming and J lost 10 bases; unmatched junction nucleotides: 16. The CDR3 runs to 16 residues. Germline V gives CDR1 MDHEN, CDR2 SYDVKM. The full variable domain, with the rest looked up from reference TRBV28 and TRBJ2-1, is DVKVTQSSRYLVKRTGEKVFLECVQDMDHENMFWYRQDPGLGLRLIYFSYDVKMKEKGDIPEGYSVSREKKERFSLILESASTNQTSMYLCASRLRFAGGPEEQFFGPGTRLTVL.